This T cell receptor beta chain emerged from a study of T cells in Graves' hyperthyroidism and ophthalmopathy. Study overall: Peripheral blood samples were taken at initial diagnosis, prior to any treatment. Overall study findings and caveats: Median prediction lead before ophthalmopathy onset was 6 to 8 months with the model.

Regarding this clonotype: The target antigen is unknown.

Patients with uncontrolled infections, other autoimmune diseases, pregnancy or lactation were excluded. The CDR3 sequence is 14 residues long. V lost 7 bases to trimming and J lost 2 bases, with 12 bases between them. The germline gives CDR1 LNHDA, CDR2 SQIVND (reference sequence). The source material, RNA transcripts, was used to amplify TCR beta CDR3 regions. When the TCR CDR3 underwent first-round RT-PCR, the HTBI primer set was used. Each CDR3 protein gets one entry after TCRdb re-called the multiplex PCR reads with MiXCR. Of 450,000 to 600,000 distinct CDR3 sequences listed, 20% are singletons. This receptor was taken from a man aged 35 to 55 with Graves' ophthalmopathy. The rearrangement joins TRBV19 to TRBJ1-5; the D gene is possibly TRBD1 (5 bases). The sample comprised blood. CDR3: CASKGRAGNQPQHF. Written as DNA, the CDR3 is TGTGCCAGTAAAGGCAGGGCCGGCAATCAGCCCCAGCATTTT.